Shown below are 16 T cell receptor beta chains from a single sample sequenced in a study of T cells in Graves' hyperthyroidism and ophthalmopathy (dated by TCRdb to between 2019 and 2020). Library method: multiplex PCR. Sequencing used an Illumina HiSeq 2000. Amplification of TCR beta CDR3 regions was carried out from RNA transcripts. For the first round of RT-PCR on the TCR CDR3, the HTBI primer set was used together with the Qiagen OneStep RT-PCR kit. TCRdb trimmed public reads at Q25 via fastp, called clones via MiXCR and kept in-frame beta chains. Rows merge per CDR3 protein into single entries with the most common DNA and genes. The sample table lists a few hundred thousand distinct CDR3 sequences, 15% of them with a count of one. The top ten clones comprise less than 35% of the sample. Sequencing was done on a sample of blood. These receptors all stem from a woman in her twenties or thirties with Graves' hyperthyroidism.

This clonotype was counted a few times. In DNA form, the CDR3 reads TGCAGCGTCCGAGGGGTAGCGGGGGGGACAGATACGCAGTATTTT. The encoded protein is CSVRGVAGGTDTQYF. The V and J genes are TRBV29-1 and TRBJ2-3, with 11 positions matching TRBD2. This CDR3 is built from 15 residues. V was clipped by 6 bases and J by 3 bases; unmatched bases: 8. Germline V CDR1 and CDR2: SQVTM, ANQGSEA.

The chain recombines TRBV10-3 with TRBJ2-5; 9 bases align to TRBD2. The CDR3 runs to 15 residues. Germline loops: CDR1 ENHRY, CDR2 SYGVKD. The V gene end was trimmed by 2 bases and the J gene end by 5 bases; junction bases not matched to a gene: 6. CDR3 in DNA: TGTGCCATCAGTGAGGCGGGAGGGCCAGGGGAGACCCAGTACTTC. Translating it yields CAISEAGGPGETQYF.

This clonotype was seen repeatedly, ten times or more. V gene TRBV20-1 combines with J gene TRBJ2-7, with TRBD2 matching 7 bases. CDR3 length: 13 amino acids. V shed 6 bases and J 5 bases; nucleotides not matched to a gene: 10. Looked up from germline, CDR1 is DFQATT and CDR2 is SNEGSKA (reference sequence). The CDR3 DNA follows: TGCAGTGCCTTGGACTCAGCGGGGCACGAGCAGTACTTC. This translates into CSALDSAGHEQYF.

This clonotype was detected ten times or more. The rearrangement joins TRBV20-1 to TRBJ2-1, with 9 nucleotides matching TRBD1. The germline V gene has CDR1 DFQATT and CDR2 SNEGSKA (reference sequence). This CDR3 is 15 amino acids long. V was pared by 4 bases and J by 7 bases, with 11 bases of the junction left unmatched. This CDR3 is CSAIDRDRVKNEQFF. The DNA of the CDR3 is TGCAGTGCTATTGACCGGGACAGGGTAAAAAATGAGCAGTTCTTC.

Only a few counts were recorded for this clonotype. J is TRBJ2-2 and V is TRBV24-1; 7 bases align to TRBD2. Germline CDR1 reads KGHDR; CDR2 reads SFDVKD. This CDR3 contains 16 residues. Germline trimming cut 7 bases from V and 2 bases from J; bases unmatched to any gene: 9. The CDR3 region has the DNA TGTGCCACCAGCAATAGACTAGCCCTAAACACCGGGGAGCTGTTTTTT. The encoded protein is CATSNRLALNTGELFF.

This clonotype was seen many times. This chain connects TRBV24-1 to TRBJ2-6; the match to TRBD1 covers 8 bases. The V and J ends lost 5 bases and 0 bases, in that order; junction bases with no gene match: 14. Germline values: CDR1 KGHDR, CDR2 SFDVKD. The CDR3 is made up of 20 amino acids. The CDR3 sequence is CATSVEGQGPFYSGANVLTF. The CDR3 nucleotides are TGTGCCACCAGTGTCGAAGGACAGGGACCCTTTTACTCTGGGGCCAACGTCCTGACTTTC.

This clonotype has ten or more counts. The CDR3 DNA follows: TGTGCCAGCAGCCAAGAGCGGGAGGGGGGCTTTCAAGAGACCCAGTACTTC. Its translation is CASSQEREGGFQETQYF. The V call is TRBV3-1, the J call TRBJ2-5, with 9 positions matching TRBD2. This CDR3 contains 17 residues. After removal of 0 bases from V and 2 bases from J, the junction contained 7 bases not matched to a gene. Looked up from germline, CDR1 is LGHDT and CDR2 is YNNKEL (reference sequence).

This clonotype has only a few counts. This chain's CDR3 is CASRDRADTQYF. The CDR3 nucleotides are TGTGCCAGCAGAGACAGGGCAGATACGCAGTATTTT. The rearrangement uses TRBV6-1 and TRBJ2-3, with TRBD1 identical over 7 bases. Germline values: CDR1 MNHNS, CDR2 SASEGT. CDR3 size: 12 residues. V dropped 6 bases and J dropped 4; count of bases not matched to a gene: 1.

The chain links TRBV29-1 to TRBJ1-5; 10 bases map to TRBD1. CDR3 size: 13 residues. Germline V gene lookup returns CDR1 SQVTM and CDR2 ANQGSEA. The V gene end was trimmed by 4 bases and the J gene end by 8 bases; junction bases not matched to a gene: 5. In DNA form, the CDR3 reads TGCAGCGTTGCCCTAGGGACAGGGGAGCCCCAGCATTTT. Its translation is CSVALGTGEPQHF.

This chain connects TRBV12-3 or TRBV12-4 to TRBJ1-2; D is uncertain. V dropped 5 bases and J dropped 3 bases, with 4 bases sitting between them. CDR3 length: 11 amino acids. The CDR3, as DNA: TGTGCCAGCAGTCATTACTATGGCTACACCTTC. Translating it yields CASSHYYGYTF.

Many counts were recorded for this clonotype. The chain joins TRBV2 to TRBJ2-7; D gene unclear. The CDR3 contains 13 residues. V was pared by 0 bases and J by 12 bases, with 15 bases between. Per the germline V gene, CDR1 is SNHLY and CDR2 is FYNNEI. The CDR3 bases are TGTGCCAGCAGTGAAGCGCCCGCGGACCTGGCGTACTTC. Protein: CASSEAPADLAYF.

There are many counts of this clonotype. The V call is TRBV28, the J call TRBJ1-2, with D possibly matching TRBD1 (6 bases). The CDR3 sequence is 15 residues long. Germline CDR1 reads MDHEN; CDR2 reads SYDVKM. Trimming stripped 6 bases from V and 7 bases from J, with 21 bases between. The CDR3 DNA sequence: TGTGCCAGCAGCCGACAGGTCATCGATTCGGGTGGCTACACCTTC. Encoded protein: CASSRQVIDSGGYTF.

The rearrangement links TRBV20-1 to TRBJ1-4; 8 bases fit TRBD1. The ends lost 7 bases at V and 7 bases at J; junction bases unmatched: 8. The CDR3 is 13 residues long. Germline CDR1 reads DFQATT; CDR2 reads SNEGSKA (reference sequence). The CDR3 sequence: CSVADRDTEKLFF. CDR3 DNA: TGCAGTGTTGCGGACAGGGACACTGAAAAACTGTTTTTT.

This clonotype was seen a few times. The rearrangement joins TRBV4-2 to TRBJ2-1; 12 nucleotides match TRBD2. The junction had 12 bases not matched to a gene; V was cut back by 0 bases and J by 12 bases. This CDR3 is built from 17 residues. Looked up from germline, CDR1 is LGHNA and CDR2 is YNFKEQ. Here the CDR3 reads CASSQDALLAGGEGQFF. CDR3 DNA: TGTGCCAGCAGCCAAGATGCGCTACTAGCGGGAGGTGAGGGGCAGTTCTTC.

This clonotype was recorded at least ten times. The chain is built from TRBV3-1 and TRBJ2-1; TRBD2 matches at 12 bases. The CDR3 contains 17 residues. V lost 0 bases and J lost 5; bases outside the gene matches: 5. Germline values: CDR1 LGHDT, CDR2 YNNKEL (reference sequence). DNA of the CDR3: TGTGCCAGCAGCCAAGAGGTGACTAGCGGGGGTAACAATGAGCAGTTCTTC. It encodes CASSQEVTSGGNNEQFF.

The V gene is TRBV9, the J gene TRBJ2-3; D ambiguous. There are 14 residues in the CDR3. V gave up 0 bases and J gave up 2 bases, with 7 bases separating them. Germline V lookup: CDR1 SGDLS, CDR2 YYNGEE. The CDR3 DNA follows: TGTGCCAGCAGCGTAGGGCCATTCACAGATACGCAGTATTTT. It encodes CASSVGPFTDTQYF.